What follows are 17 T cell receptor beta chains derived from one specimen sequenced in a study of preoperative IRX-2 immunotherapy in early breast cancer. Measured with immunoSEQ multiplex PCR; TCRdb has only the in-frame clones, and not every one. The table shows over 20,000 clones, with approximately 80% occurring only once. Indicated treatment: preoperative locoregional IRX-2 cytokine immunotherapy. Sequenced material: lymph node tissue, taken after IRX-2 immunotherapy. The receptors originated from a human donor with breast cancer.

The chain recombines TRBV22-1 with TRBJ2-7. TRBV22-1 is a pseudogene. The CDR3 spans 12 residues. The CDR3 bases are TGTGCCAGCAGGACCATGCAGTACGAGCAGTACGTC. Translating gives CASRTMQYEQYV.

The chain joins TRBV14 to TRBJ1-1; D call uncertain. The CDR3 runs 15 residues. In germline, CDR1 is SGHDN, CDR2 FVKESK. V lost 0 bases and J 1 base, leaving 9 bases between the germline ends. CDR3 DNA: TGTGCCAGCAGCCAAGAAGTGTGGCCGAACACTGAAGCTTTCTTT. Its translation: CASSQEVWPNTEAFF.

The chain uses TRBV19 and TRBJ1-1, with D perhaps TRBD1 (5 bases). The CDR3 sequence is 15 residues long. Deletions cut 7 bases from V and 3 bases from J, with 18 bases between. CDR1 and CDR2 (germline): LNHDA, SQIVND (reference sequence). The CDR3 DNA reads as TGTGCCAGTAACGATCGACCGTTACAGGACACTGAAGCTTTCTTT. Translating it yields CASNDRPLQDTEAFF.

The CDR3: CASRGDRGMDEKLFF. In DNA form, the CDR3 reads TGTGCCAGCAGGGGAGACAGGGGGATGGATGAAAAACTGTTTTTT. The chain is built from TRBV6-8 and TRBJ1-4; TRBD1 matches at 9 bases. The trim removed 6 bases at V and 6 bases at J, leaving 8 bases unmatched. The CDR3 length is 15 residues. CDR1 is MNHGY and CDR2 is SAAAGT in the germline V gene.

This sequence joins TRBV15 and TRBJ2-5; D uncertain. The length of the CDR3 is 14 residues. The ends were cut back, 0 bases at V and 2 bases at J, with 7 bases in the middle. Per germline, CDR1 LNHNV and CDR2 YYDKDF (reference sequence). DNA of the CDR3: TGTGCCACCAGCAGAGATCCCCGGCAAGAGACCCAGTACTTC. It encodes CATSRDPRQETQYF.

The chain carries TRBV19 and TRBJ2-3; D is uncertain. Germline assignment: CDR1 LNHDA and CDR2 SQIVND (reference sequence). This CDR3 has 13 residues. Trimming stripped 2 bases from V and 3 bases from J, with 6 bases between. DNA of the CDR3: TGTGCCAGTAGTATATCTTGGACAGATACGCAGTATTTT. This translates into CASSISWTDTQYF.

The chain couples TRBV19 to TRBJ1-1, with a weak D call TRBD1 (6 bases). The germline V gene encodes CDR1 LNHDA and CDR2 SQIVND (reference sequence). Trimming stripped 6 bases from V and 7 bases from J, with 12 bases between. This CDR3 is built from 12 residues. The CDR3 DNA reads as TGTGCCAGTAGCTACCTACAGGGTGAAGCTTTCTTT. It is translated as CASSYLQGEAFF.

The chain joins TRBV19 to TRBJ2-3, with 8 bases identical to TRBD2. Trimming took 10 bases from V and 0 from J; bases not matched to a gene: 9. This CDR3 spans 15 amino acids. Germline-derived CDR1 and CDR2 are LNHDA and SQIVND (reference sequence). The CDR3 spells CATSNRGGSTDTQYF. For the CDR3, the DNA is TGTGCCACCAGTAACCGCGGGGGGAGCACAGATACGCAGTATTTT.

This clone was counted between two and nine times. The CDR3 region is CSASRGSGNTIYF. DNA of the CDR3: TGCAGCGCCTCCCGTGGCTCTGGAAACACCATATATTTT. The chain joins TRBV29-1 to TRBJ1-3; no firm D call. The germline V and J ends were trimmed by 7 bases and 0 bases, with 10 bases remaining between them. This CDR3 has 13 amino acids. Germline CDR1 SQVTM, CDR2 ANQGSEA.

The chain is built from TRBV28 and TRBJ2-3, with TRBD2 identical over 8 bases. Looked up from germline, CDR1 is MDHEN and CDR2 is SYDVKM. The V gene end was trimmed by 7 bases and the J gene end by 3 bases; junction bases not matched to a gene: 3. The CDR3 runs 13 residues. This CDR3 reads CASTAGGTDTQYF. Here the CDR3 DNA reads TGTGCCAGCACGGCGGGGGGTACAGATACGCAGTATTTT. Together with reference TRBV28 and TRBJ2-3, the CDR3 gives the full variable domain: DVKVTQSSRYLVKRTGEKVFLECVQDMDHENMFWYRQDPGLGLRLIYFSYDVKMKEKGDIPEGYSVSREKKERFSLILESASTNQTSMYLCASTAGGTDTQYFGPGTRLTVL.

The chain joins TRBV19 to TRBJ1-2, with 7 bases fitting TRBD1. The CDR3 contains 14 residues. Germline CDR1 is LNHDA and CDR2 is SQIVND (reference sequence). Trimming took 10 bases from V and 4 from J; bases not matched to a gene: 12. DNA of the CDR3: TGTGCCACCATAGACAGGGTCGAACCCTATGGCTACACCTTC. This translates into CATIDRVEPYGYTF.

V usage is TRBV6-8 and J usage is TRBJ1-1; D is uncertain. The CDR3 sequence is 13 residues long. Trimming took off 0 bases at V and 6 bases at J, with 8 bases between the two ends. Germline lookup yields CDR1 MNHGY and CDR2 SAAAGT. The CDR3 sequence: CASSYSWKSEAFF. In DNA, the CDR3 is TGTGCCAGCAGTTACTCATGGAAGTCTGAAGCTTTCTTT.

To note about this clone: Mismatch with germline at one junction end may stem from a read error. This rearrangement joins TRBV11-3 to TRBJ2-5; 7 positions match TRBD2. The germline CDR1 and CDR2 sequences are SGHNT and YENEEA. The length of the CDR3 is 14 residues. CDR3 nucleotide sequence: TGTGCCAGCAGCTTCAGCGGGGCCAAAGAAACCCAGTACTTC. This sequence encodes CASSFSGAKETQYF.

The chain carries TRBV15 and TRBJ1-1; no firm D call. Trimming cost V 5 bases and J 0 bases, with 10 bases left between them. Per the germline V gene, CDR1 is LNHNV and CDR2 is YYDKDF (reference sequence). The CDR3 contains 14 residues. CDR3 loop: CATSSRTMNTEAFF. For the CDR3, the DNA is TGTGCCACCAGCTCCAGGACTATGAACACTGAAGCTTTCTTT.

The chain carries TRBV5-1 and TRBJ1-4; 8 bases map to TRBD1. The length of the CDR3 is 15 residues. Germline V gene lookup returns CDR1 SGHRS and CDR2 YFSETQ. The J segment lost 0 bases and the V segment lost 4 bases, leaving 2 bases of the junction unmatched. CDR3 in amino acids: CASSGQGSTNEKLFF. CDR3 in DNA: TGCGCCAGCAGCGGACAGGGCTCAACTAATGAAAAACTGTTTTTT.

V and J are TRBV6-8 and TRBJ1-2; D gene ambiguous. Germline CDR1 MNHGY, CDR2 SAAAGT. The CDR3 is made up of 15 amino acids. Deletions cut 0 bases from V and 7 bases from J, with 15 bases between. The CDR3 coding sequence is TGTGCCAGCAGTTACTCGAGGGCACTAAGAGCTGGCTACACCTTC. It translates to CASSYSRALRAGYTF.

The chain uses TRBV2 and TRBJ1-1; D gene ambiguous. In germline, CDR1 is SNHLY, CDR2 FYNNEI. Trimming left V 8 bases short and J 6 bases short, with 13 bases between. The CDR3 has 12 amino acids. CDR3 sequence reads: CASRGPGPEAFF. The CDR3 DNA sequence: TGTGCCAGCCGAGGCCCGGGTCCTGAAGCTTTCTTT.